These 21 T cell receptor beta chains originate from one sample sequenced in a study of cytomegalovirus exposure and HLA in healthy donors. Both 60 Vbeta primers and 13 Jbeta primers went into the PCR. This table comes from immunoSEQ multiplex PCR, and its TCRdb copy is limited to in-frame clones, with some not included. In the table there are tens of thousands of clones, under 85% of which are singletons. Sequences were obtained from PBMCs. The receptors stem from a man over 45 in good health and CMV-seronegative.

The chain is built from TRBV19 and TRBJ1-2; 11 nucleotides line up with TRBD1. V trimming: 6 bases; J trimming: 8 bases; junction bases outside the gene matches: 5. Germline CDR1 reads LNHDA; CDR2 reads SQIVND (reference sequence). The CDR3 loop spans 13 amino acids. The CDR3 coding sequence is TGTGCCAGTAGGACGGGACAGGGGGGAGGCTACACCTTC. This encodes CASRTGQGGGYTF. The whole variable domain, filled in from reference TRBV19 and TRBJ1-2, reads DGGITQSPKYLFRKEGQNVTLSCEQNLNHDAMYWYRQDPGQGLRLIYYSQIVNDFQKGDIAEGYSVSREKKESFPLTVTSAQKNPTAFYLCASRTGQGGGYTFGSGTRLTVV.

The chain carries TRBV6-5 and TRBJ2-5, with a weak D call TRBD1 (5 bases). V was trimmed by 6 bases and J by 5 bases, leaving 10 bases between them. Germline V lookup: CDR1 MNHEY, CDR2 SVGAGI. This CDR3 has 12 residues. CDR3 DNA sequence: TGTGCCAGCAGCCAGGGCAAGGAGACCCAGTACTTC. Translating gives CASSQGKETQYF.

This chain joins TRBV29-1 and TRBJ1-1; tentatively, D is TRBD1 (6 bases). V dropped 4 bases and J dropped 0 bases, with 12 bases sitting between them. This CDR3 is 14 amino acids long. In germline, CDR1 is SQVTM, CDR2 ANQGSEA. This CDR3 reads CSVVRGGVNTEAFF. DNA for the CDR3: TGCAGCGTTGTGAGGGGGGGGGTGAACACTGAAGCTTTCTTT. Looking up the rest from reference TRBV29-1 and TRBJ1-1 gives the full variable domain: SAVISQKPSRDICQRGTSLTIQCQVDSQVTMMFWYRQQPGQSLTLIATANQGSEATYESGFVIDKFPISRPNLTFSTLTVSNMSPEDSSIYLCSVVRGGVNTEAFFGQGTRLTVV.

V is TRBV4-2 and J is TRBJ2-1, with 14 bases identical to TRBD2. Trimming cost V 1 base and J 4 bases; bases outside gene matches: 3. Germline V gives CDR1 LGHNA, CDR2 YNFKEQ. The CDR3 spans 17 residues. Written as DNA, the CDR3 is TGTGCCAGCAGCCAAGTAGGGACTAGCGGGGGTTACAATGAGCAGTTCTTC. Translated, it gives CASSQVGTSGGYNEQFF.

The CDR3 DNA is TGTGCCAGCAGCTTAGGTTGGAGCGGGGGGGACCCCACAGATACGCAGTATTTT. It codes for CASSLGWSGGDPTDTQYF. The chain combines TRBV5-4 with TRBJ2-3, with 10 bases fitting TRBD2. With V trimmed by 2 bases and J by 2 bases, 11 bases remained unmatched. The CDR3 totals 18 residues. The germline CDR1 and CDR2 sequences are SGHNT and YYREEE (reference sequence).

The genes are TRBV7-2 and TRBJ1-5; TRBD1 aligns across 9 bases. CDR1 SGHTA and CDR2 FQGNSA come from the germline V gene. This CDR3 is built from 14 residues. J gave up 5 bases and V 5 bases, and 4 bases lay outside the gene matches. The DNA of the CDR3 is TGTGCCAGCAGCCCGTGGACAGGGGATCAGCCCCAGCATTTT. Protein product: CASSPWTGDQPQHF.

The V and J genes are TRBV9 and TRBJ2-1; 9 positions agree with TRBD1. Germline V gives CDR1 SGDLS, CDR2 YYNGEE. The CDR3 sequence is 17 residues long. Unmatched junction bases numbered 6, after V lost 0 bases and J lost 2 bases. CDR3 DNA: TGTGCCAGCAGCGTAGGGGGGGGGACAGGGCCCTACAATGAGCAGTTCTTC. It yields the protein CASSVGGGTGPYNEQFF.

Only one count was recorded for this clone. The rearrangement links TRBV5-8 to TRBJ2-3; 7 nucleotides match TRBD1. Germline CDR1 SGHTS, CDR2 YDEGEE. This CDR3 is 16 amino acids long. V shed 1 base and J 4 bases; nucleotides not matched to a gene: 9. The CDR3 nucleotides read TGTGCCAGCAGCTTGAAAGGACAGGAAGGGGCAGATACGCAGTATTTT. It encodes CASSLKGQEGADTQYF.

The chain uses TRBV5-6 and TRBJ2-5, with a possible D match to TRBD2 (6 bases). Trimming left V 2 bases short and J 1 base short, with 12 bases between. CDR1 and CDR2 (germline): SGHDT, YYEEEE. The CDR3 contains 15 residues. In DNA, the CDR3 is TGTGCCAGCAGCTTCTCTTTCGGGAGCCAAGAGACCCAGTACTTC. Translating it yields CASSFSFGSQETQYF.

The rearrangement joins TRBV5-1 to TRBJ1-4; 8 bases map to TRBD1. The germline CDR1 and CDR2 sequences are SGHRS and YFSETQ. There are 13 residues in the CDR3. Trimming at V came to 4 bases and at J to 7 bases, leaving 3 bases not matched to a gene. CDR3 region: CASSRTGGEKLFF. The CDR3 DNA reads as TGCGCCAGCAGCAGAACAGGGGGTGAAAAACTGTTTTTT.

The chain employs TRBV30 and TRBJ2-3; 8 nucleotides match TRBD2. Germline CDR1 GTSNPN, CDR2 SVGIG (reference sequence). V shed 0 bases, J shed 7 bases, and the junction held 6 bases outside the gene matches. The CDR3 is made up of 14 amino acids. Here the CDR3 reads CAWSVPGGANTQYF. The CDR3 nucleotides read TGTGCCTGGAGTGTACCCGGGGGGGCGAATACGCAGTATTTT. The full variable domain, in which reference TRBV30 and TRBJ2-3 provide the parts outside the CDR3, is SQTIHQWPATLVQPVGSPLSLECTVEGTSNPNLYWYRQAAGRGLQLLFYSVGIGQISSEVPQNLSASRPQDRQFILSSKKLLLSDSGFYLCAWSVPGGANTQYFGPGTRLTVL.

V and J are TRBV6-1 and TRBJ1-2; TRBD1 might be the D (5 bases). This CDR3 spans 13 amino acids. In germline, CDR1 is MNHNS, CDR2 SASEGT. Trimming removed 1 base at V and 5 bases at J, with 8 bases between. Written as DNA, the CDR3 is TGTGCCAGCAGTGAAGGGACACTATATGGCTACACCTTC. Protein product: CASSEGTLYGYTF.

V is TRBV9 and J is TRBJ2-2, with a weak D call TRBD1 (8 bases). Germline lookup yields CDR1 SGDLS and CDR2 YYNGEE. The CDR3 loop spans 15 amino acids. The V end was cut by 4 bases, the J end by 3 bases, with 13 bases between. CDR3 loop: CASSHRGGYTGELFF. CDR3 in DNA: TGTGCCAGCAGCCACAGGGGGGGGTACACCGGGGAGCTGTTTTTT.

The chain employs TRBV6-5 and TRBJ2-3; a possible D gene is TRBD2 (6 bases). The germline V gene has CDR1 MNHEY and CDR2 SVGAGI. The CDR3 is made up of 14 amino acids. Trimming cost V 6 bases and J 7 bases, with 17 bases left between them. In nucleotides, the CDR3 is TGTGCCAGCAGAGACCGGGACTCCCAATATACGCAGTATTTT. The encoded protein is CASRDRDSQYTQYF.

This clone was seen only a few times. The V and J genes are TRBV6-1 and TRBJ2-7, with D possibly TRBD1 on 6 matching bases. Germline assignment: CDR1 MNHNS and CDR2 SASEGT. The CDR3 totals 16 residues. V dropped 4 bases and J dropped 3 bases, with 19 bases sitting between them. This chain's CDR3 is CASSGSPGEKGYEQYF. In nucleotides, the CDR3 is TGTGCCAGCAGTGGATCTCCAGGGGAGAAGGGCTACGAGCAGTACTTC.

The genes are TRBV6-6 and TRBJ1-2; D is uncertain. Germline loops: CDR1 MNHNY, CDR2 SVGAGI (reference sequence). Trimming shortened V by 4 bases and J by 1 base, and 10 bases separated the two germline ends. This CDR3 is built from 14 residues. CDR3 in DNA: TGTGCCAGCAGTTCCTCGAGCCGTAACTATGGCTACACCTTC. It specifies CASSSSSRNYGYTF.

The gene calls are TRBV6-6 and TRBJ2-2; TRBD2 matches at 8 bases. Germline values: CDR1 MNHNY, CDR2 SVGAGI (reference sequence). V lost 5 bases to trimming and J lost 4 bases; unmatched junction nucleotides: 3. There are 14 residues in the CDR3. The CDR3 DNA reads as TGTGCCAGCAGTACCGGGACTAGCACCGGGGAGCTGTTTTTT. It translates to CASSTGTSTGELFF.

The table lists this clone with a few counts. V is TRBV9 and J is TRBJ2-5; the D is unclear. This CDR3 has 14 amino acids. Trimming took off 0 bases at V and 1 base at J, with 7 bases between the two ends. Per germline, CDR1 SGDLS and CDR2 YYNGEE. CDR3 residues: CASSVESSQETQYF. The CDR3 nucleotides are TGTGCCAGCAGCGTAGAGAGCTCCCAAGAGACCCAGTACTTC.

This sequence joins TRBV27 and TRBJ1-4, with D tentatively TRBD1 (6 bases). Trimming cost V 10 bases and J 5 bases, with 17 bases left between them. The CDR3 loop spans 14 amino acids. The germline V gene encodes CDR1 MNHEY and CDR2 SMNVEV (reference sequence). CDR3 protein: CATARGGQNEKLFF. For the CDR3, the DNA is TGTGCCACCGCTCGGGGGGGGCAAAATGAAAAACTGTTTTTT. The variable domain in full, with the rest retrieved from reference TRBV27 and TRBJ1-4, is EAQVTQNPRYLITVTGKKLTVTCSQNMNHEYMSWYRQDPGLGLRQIYYSMNVEVTDKGDVPEGYKVSRKEKRNFPLILESPSPNQTSLYFCATARGGQNEKLFFGSGTQLSVL.

This chain joins TRBV4-2 and TRBJ2-4; 9 nucleotides align to TRBD2. Per germline, CDR1 LGHNA and CDR2 YNFKEQ. The CDR3 spans 19 residues. J was trimmed by 1 base and V by 1 base; bases with no gene match: 11. DNA of the CDR3: TGTGCCAGCAGCCAAGTCGGAGCGGGGGGAGACCGGGCCAAAAACATTCAGTACTTC. Its protein product is CASSQVGAGGDRAKNIQYF.

As DNA, the CDR3 is TGTGCCATTGGCGACAGGAGACCTCCCTACGAGCAGTACTTC. This gives the protein CAIGDRRPPYEQYF. The V call is TRBV14, the J call TRBJ2-7; a possible D gene is TRBD1 (6 bases). Germline loops: CDR1 SGHDN, CDR2 FVKESK. V was clipped by 10 bases and J by 2 bases, with 18 bases between them. This CDR3 comprises 14 residues.